A few counts support the clone carrying this TCR beta chain. The data were taken from a study of response to subunit inactivated influenza vaccine. TCRdb ran MiXCR on the RT-PCR reads and lists one entry per CDR3 protein. Of hundreds of thousands of distinct CDR3 sequences in the sample, about 12% were seen once. Per germline, CDR1 SGHRS and CDR2 YFSETQ. The ends were cut back, 4 bases at V and 6 bases at J, with 13 bases in the middle. The CDR3 is 14 residues long. This receptor was obtained from a man aged 50 or older who received an inactivated influenza vaccine. The material sequenced was PBMCs from blood, taken on the day of vaccination. The V call is TRBV5-1, the J call TRBJ2-2; D is perhaps TRBD2 (5 bases). CDR3 coding DNA: TGCGCCAGCAGCGCAGGAAGGAGGCCCGGGGAGCTGTTTTTT. It yields the protein CASSAGRRPGELFF.